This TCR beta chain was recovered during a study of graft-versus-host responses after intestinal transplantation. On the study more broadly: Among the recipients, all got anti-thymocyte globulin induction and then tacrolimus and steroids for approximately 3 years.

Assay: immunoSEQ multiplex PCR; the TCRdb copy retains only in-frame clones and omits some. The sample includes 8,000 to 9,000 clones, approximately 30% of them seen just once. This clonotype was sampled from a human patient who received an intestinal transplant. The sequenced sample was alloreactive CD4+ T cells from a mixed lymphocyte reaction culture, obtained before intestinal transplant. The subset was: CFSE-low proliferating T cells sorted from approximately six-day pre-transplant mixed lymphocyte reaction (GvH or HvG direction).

The CDR3 loop is CASSVANSGAGGFTDTQYF. CDR3 sequence (DNA): TGTGCCAGCAGCGTAGCCAATTCCGGGGCGGGGGGCTTCACAGATACGCAGTATTTT. V and J are TRBV9 and TRBJ2-3, with 8 bases lining up with TRBD2. The length of the CDR3 is 19 residues. J gave up 2 bases and V 0 bases, and 14 bases lay outside the gene matches. In germline, CDR1 is SGDLS, CDR2 YYNGEE.